This T cell receptor beta chain appears in the sequencing data of a study of regulatory dendritic cells for organ transplantation. The wider study: LPS was added to dendritic cell cultures on day 6.

In germline, CDR1 is MNHEY, CDR2 SMNVEV (reference sequence). This CDR3 spans 16 amino acids. The germline V and J ends were trimmed by 7 bases and 0 bases, with 15 bases remaining between them. As for this clone: Antigen specificity is unknown.

Allogeneic regulatory or mature dendritic cells were co-cultured for 5 days with CFSE-labeled sorted T cells at 1:10. Naive CD45RA+ and memory CD45RO+ CD4+ or CD8+ T cells were FACS-sorted. TCRdb's copy holds only in-frame clones and misses some; the assay was immunoSEQ multiplex PCR. The data show some 12,000 clones, around 62% seen once. Sequenced input: naive CD8+ T cells from blood cultured with dendritic cells. Subset denoted: CD45RA+ naive T cells. The receptor was derived from a human donor in good health. The chain links TRBV27 to TRBJ2-2; a weak D match, TRBD2 (6 bases). CDR3 amino acids: CASTPYGGSNTGELFF. The DNA of the CDR3 is TGTGCCAGCACCCCGTACGGGGGATCGAACACCGGGGAGCTGTTTTTT.